Following are 20 T cell receptor beta chains from one sample sequenced in a study of blood T cells in healthy people across ages. The use of a sample-barcoded 5' primer and a J-beta primer mix characterized a second PCR of about 7 to 12 cycles. TCRdb re-analysed the 5' RACE reads in MiXCR, keeping a single row per CDR3 protein. The sample yields about 1.6 million distinct CDR3 sequences, about 35% seen once. Sequencing input: blood. The receptors were sampled from a woman in her 30s in good health.

This sequence joins TRBV10-3 and TRBJ1-4; 7 bases are shared with TRBD1. The J segment lost 7 bases and the V segment lost 3 bases, leaving 5 bases of the junction unmatched. The CDR3 spans 14 residues. The germline gives CDR1 ENHRY, CDR2 SYGVKD. The CDR3 reads CAISEQGTIEKLFF. The CDR3 nucleotides read TGTGCCATCAGTGAACAGGGGACCATTGAAAAACTGTTTTTT.

The gene calls are TRBV19 and TRBJ2-3, with D maybe TRBD1 (6 bases). Germline V CDR1 and CDR2: LNHDA, SQIVND (reference sequence). The CDR3 runs to 15 residues. The V gene lost 5 bases and the J gene lost 2 bases, with 14 bases spanning the gap. The CDR3 DNA reads TGTGCCAGTAGTGACAGGCCCGAGATCACAGATACGCAGTATTTT. It encodes CASSDRPEITDTQYF.

This clonotype came up a few times. The rearrangement links TRBV29-1 to TRBJ1-2; D is possibly TRBD1 (6 bases). The CDR3 sequence is 11 residues long. V gave up 6 bases and J gave up 9 bases, with 14 bases separating them. The germline V gene encodes CDR1 SQVTM and CDR2 ANQGSEA. The CDR3 region is CSVKGGLSYTF. In DNA form, the CDR3 reads TGCAGCGTCAAGGGGGGGTTGAGCTACACCTTC.

This clonotype appeared a single time. This chain uses TRBV12-3 or TRBV12-4 with TRBJ1-1; perhaps TRBD1 as D (5 bases). With 10 bases removed from V and 6 bases from J, the gap between germline ends came to 21 bases. The length of the CDR3 is 14 residues. Here the CDR3 reads CANGPGDRGAEAFF. The CDR3, as DNA: TGTGCCAACGGTCCAGGCGATCGGGGCGCTGAAGCTTTCTTT.

This chain connects TRBV27 to TRBJ2-7; TRBD1 aligns across 10 bases. The CDR3 length is 14 residues. Germline V gives CDR1 MNHEY, CDR2 SMNVEV (reference sequence). V trimming: 3 bases; J trimming: 6 bases; junction bases outside the gene matches: 5. In DNA form, the CDR3 reads TGTGCCAGCAGTTTTGGGACAGGGGTCGGCGAGCAGTACTTC. It yields the protein CASSFGTGVGEQYF.

This clonotype was recorded a few times. The V gene is TRBV7-2, the J gene TRBJ1-1; TRBD1 aligns across 7 bases. Germline trimming cut 5 bases from V and 4 bases from J; bases unmatched to any gene: 7. The CDR3 has 14 amino acids. Per the germline V gene, CDR1 is SGHTA and CDR2 is FQGNSA. This CDR3 reads CASSLQGWGTEAFF. In DNA, the CDR3 is TGTGCCAGCAGCCTACAGGGGTGGGGCACTGAAGCTTTCTTT.

This clonotype was observed a few times. This rearrangement joins TRBV5-1 to TRBJ1-6; 9 positions match TRBD1. The V gene end was trimmed by 3 bases and the J gene end by 8 bases; junction bases not matched to a gene: 3. In germline, CDR1 is SGHRS, CDR2 YFSETQ. The CDR3 is made up of 14 amino acids. The CDR3 bases are TGCGCCAGCAGCTCGGGACAGGGTCATTCACCCCTCCACTTT. It yields the protein CASSSGQGHSPLHF.

V and J are TRBV3-1 and TRBJ2-7; D gene unclear. Germline CDR1 and CDR2: LGHDT and YNNKEL (reference sequence). Trimming stripped 4 bases from V and 5 bases from J, with 18 bases between. The CDR3 has 15 residues. CDR3 amino acids: CASSPRNMALNEQYF. CDR3 bases: TGTGCCAGCAGCCCTCGTAATATGGCGCTGAACGAGCAGTACTTC.

In this sample, this clonotype turned up a few times. The CDR3 region is CAISPPAGSYEQYF. The CDR3 nucleotides read TGTGCCATCAGTCCCCCCGCCGGCTCCTACGAGCAGTACTTC. This chain joins TRBV10-3 and TRBJ2-7, with D unresolved. CDR1 is ENHRY and CDR2 is SYGVKD in the germline V gene. The CDR3 extends over 14 amino acids. The V gene lost 5 bases and the J gene lost 0 bases, with 11 bases spanning the gap.

The genes are TRBV30 and TRBJ1-1, with D hard to call. Germline V gene sequence: CDR1 GTSNPN, CDR2 SVGIG (reference sequence). V gave up 3 bases and J gave up 1 base, with 12 bases separating them. The CDR3 consists of 14 residues. The CDR3 sequence is CAWRGWGTNTEAFF. DNA for the CDR3: TGTGCCTGGAGAGGTTGGGGAACGAACACTGAAGCTTTCTTT.

The sample holds many counts of this clonotype. The rearrangement joins TRBV11-2 to TRBJ2-7, with no clear D. The V end lost 5 bases, the J end lost 4 bases, and 3 bases lay between the germline ends. The CDR3 covers 10 residues. Germline CDR1 SGHAT, CDR2 FQNNGV. This CDR3 reads CASSPYEQYF. CDR3 sequence (DNA): TGTGCCAGCAGCCCATACGAGCAGTACTTC.

The table lists this clonotype with a few counts. The chain has TRBV6-6 and TRBJ2-1; unclear D gene. CDR1 and CDR2 (germline): MNHNY, SVGAGI (reference sequence). With 6 bases removed from V and 3 bases from J, the gap between germline ends came to 12 bases. CDR3 length: 14 residues. CDR3 sequence: CASSLARFYNEQFF. DNA for the CDR3: TGTGCCAGCAGCCTCGCCCGATTCTACAATGAGCAGTTCTTC.

V is TRBV9 and J is TRBJ2-3; a possible D gene is TRBD1 (5 bases). Germline CDR1 SGDLS, CDR2 YYNGEE. V dropped 2 bases and J dropped 1 base, with 11 bases sitting between them. The CDR3 has 15 residues. CDR3 DNA: TGTGCCAGCAGCGTCGACAGTCCCCGCACAGATACGCAGTATTTT. Translated, it gives CASSVDSPRTDTQYF.

This clonotype has only a few counts. The chain couples TRBV5-1 to TRBJ2-3; D unresolved. V was trimmed by 2 bases and J by 5 bases, leaving 15 bases between them. CDR1 and CDR2 from the germline V gene are SGHRS and YFSETQ. The CDR3 has 15 residues. This chain's CDR3 is CASSLGSHAGDTQYF. The CDR3 DNA sequence: TGCGCCAGCAGCTTAGGGTCTCACGCCGGAGATACGCAGTATTTT.

As regards this clonotype: One junction end does not reproduce the germline sequence, and a read error may be involved. V is TRBV12-3 or TRBV12-4 and J is TRBJ1-5; D is ambiguous. CDR3 size: 13 residues. DNA of the CDR3: TGTGCCAGCTTGGGAGAAGGCAATCCGCCCCAGCATTTT. This gives the protein CASLGEGNPPQHF.

V is TRBV20-1 and J is TRBJ1-5; 12 bases match TRBD1. Losses at the gene ends were 1 base for V and 7 bases for J; bases not matched to a gene: 2. Looked up from germline, CDR1 is DFQATT and CDR2 is SNEGSKA (reference sequence). CDR3 length: 14 residues. In DNA, the CDR3 is TGCAGTGCTAGAGCTGGGACAGGGGGCCAGCCCCAGCATTTT. Its translation: CSARAGTGGQPQHF.

The chain is built from TRBV20-1 and TRBJ2-5; 7 positions agree with TRBD2. The J call is doubtful: the DNA matches TRBJ2-7 better. The CDR3 runs 15 residues. CDR1 and CDR2 from the germline V gene are DFQATT and SNEGSKA (reference sequence). Written as DNA, the CDR3 is TGCAGTGCGAACAACCTAGCGGCCCGCCGGGGCGAGCAGTACTTC. Translating it yields CSANNLAARRGEQYF.

CDR3 loop: CASRRRLAESSGEQFF. CDR3 in DNA: TGTGCCAGCAGAAGAAGGCTAGCGGAATCGTCGGGTGAGCAGTTCTTC. The V gene is TRBV2, the J gene TRBJ2-1, with 7 positions matching TRBD2. The CDR3 covers 16 residues. In germline, CDR1 is SNHLY, CDR2 FYNNEI. V shed 6 bases and J 9 bases; nucleotides not matched to a gene: 17.

The chain is built from TRBV6-2 or TRBV6-3 and TRBJ1-2, with 8 bases identical to TRBD1. Trimming cost V 6 bases and J 1 base; bases outside gene matches: 7. Germline CDR1 reads MNHEY; CDR2 reads SVGEGT. CDR3 length equals 15 residues. CDR3 residues: CASSLLGQGNYGYTF. CDR3 DNA sequence: TGTGCCAGCAGCCTACTCGGACAGGGTAACTATGGCTACACCTTC.

This clonotype was seen ten or more times. The V call is TRBV5-1, the J call TRBJ2-1; the match to TRBD1 covers 7 bases. The V gene end was trimmed by 4 bases and the J gene end by 1 base; junction bases not matched to a gene: 2. The CDR3 extends over 14 amino acids. The V gene's germline CDR1 is SGHRS and CDR2 YFSETQ. The CDR3 DNA reads TGCGCCAGCAGCCCGGGACAGTCCTACAATGAGCAGTTCTTC. Translated, it gives CASSPGQSYNEQFF.